This T cell receptor (beta chain) was obtained from a study of shared clonotypes between healthy human individuals. Overall study: The study enrolled a couple of women and three men aged 18 to 49. Findings and caveats of the study: Some naive CD4 clonotypes, 4.5% to 5.5%, turned up in common across several donors. The expectation was that sequencing depth would affect clonotype sharing among donors.

The length of the CDR3 is 15 residues. Germline V gene data show CDR1 as MNHEY and CDR2 as SMNVEV (reference sequence). V gave up 4 bases and J gave up 0 bases, with 10 bases separating them. Comment on this clone: Its cognate antigen is unknown.

Everyone who donated was a Caucasian adult who lived in Nashville, Tennessee. Method: immunoSEQ multiplex PCR; TCRdb's copy keeps in-frame clones and lacks some. The sample yields some 2,000,000 clones, about 95% seen once. This TCR was sampled from a man younger than 30 in good health. The rearrangement links TRBV27 to TRBJ1-3, with a possible D match to TRBD1 (6 bases). The sequencing input was naive CD4+ T cells sorted from blood. Subset denoted: CD45RA+ positively selected. CDR3 sequence: CASSSDRLSGNTIYF. Here the CDR3 DNA reads TGTGCCAGCAGTTCCGACAGGCTCTCTGGAAACACCATATATTTT.